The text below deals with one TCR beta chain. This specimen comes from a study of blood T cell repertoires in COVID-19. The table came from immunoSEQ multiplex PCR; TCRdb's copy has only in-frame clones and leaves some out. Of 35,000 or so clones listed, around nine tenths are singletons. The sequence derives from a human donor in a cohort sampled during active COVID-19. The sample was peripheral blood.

In nucleotides, the CDR3 is TGTGCCAGCAGCTCCGGGACTTACTATGGCTACACCTTC. Its protein product is CASSSGTYYGYTF. V is TRBV6-5 and J is TRBJ1-2; D is perhaps TRBD1 (5 bases). V was clipped by 6 bases and J by 3 bases, with 11 bases between them. Germline CDR1 and CDR2: MNHEY and SVGAGI. This CDR3 contains 13 residues.